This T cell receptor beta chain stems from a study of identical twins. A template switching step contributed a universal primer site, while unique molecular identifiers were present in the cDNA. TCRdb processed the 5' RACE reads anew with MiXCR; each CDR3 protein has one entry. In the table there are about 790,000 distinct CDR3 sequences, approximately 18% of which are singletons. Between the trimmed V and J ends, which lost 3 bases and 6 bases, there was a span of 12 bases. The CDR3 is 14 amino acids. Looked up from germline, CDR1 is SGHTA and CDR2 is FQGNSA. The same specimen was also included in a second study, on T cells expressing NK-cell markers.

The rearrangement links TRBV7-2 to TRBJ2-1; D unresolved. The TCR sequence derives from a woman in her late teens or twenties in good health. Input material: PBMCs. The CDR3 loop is CASSFPGPLNEQFF. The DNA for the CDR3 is TGTGCCAGCAGCTTCCCCGGACCCCTCAATGAGCAGTTCTTC.